This T cell receptor beta chain derives from a study of T-cell reconstitution after alpha-beta-depleted transplantation in children. Findings and caveats of the study: Once a year had passed after transplant, T-cell counts and diversity came mostly from newly produced T cells. About two months after transplant, alpha-beta T cells reportedly came from several hundred expanded graft clones. Several patients had high TCRbeta diversity at day 60; it came from surviving recipient T cells and thymic progenitors.

Germline V lookup: CDR1 SQVTM, CDR2 ANQGSEA. The CDR3 contains 11 residues. To note about this clonotype: The target antigen is unknown. A single base separates this from a much larger clone, so it may be a read error.

Unique molecular identifiers were incorporated when the TCRbeta library was constructed. TCRdb ran MiXCR on the PCR reads and lists one entry per CDR3 protein. The sample shows hundreds of thousands of distinct CDR3 sequences, 9.5% to 13% of them seen only once. V gene TRBV29-1 combines with J gene TRBJ2-5; 9 bases are a match to TRBD1. Sequencing was performed on peripheral blood, taken 180 days after TCRalphabeta/CD19-depleted stem cell transplant. This TCR was sampled from a male patient between 2 and 10 years old who had a stem cell transplant for chronic granulomatous disease, so the T cells may come from the graft donor. CDR3 sequence (DNA): TGCAGCGTTGAAGACCTGGGACAGGGCTTCTTC. Its protein is CSVEDLGQGFF.